The 2 T cell receptor beta chains presented below share a single source sample, sequenced in a study of blood T cell repertoires in COVID-19. Assay used: immunoSEQ multiplex PCR; TCRdb lists only in-frame clones, some missing. The table shows some 120,000 clones, with around nine tenths occurring only once. Sequencing was performed on peripheral blood. The receptors were sampled from a woman aged 45-65 years with acute or convalescent COVID-19.

This rearrangement joins TRBV11-2 to TRBJ1-2; a weak D match, TRBD1 (6 bases). V was cut by 5 bases and J by 7 bases, with 14 bases left in between. CDR1 is SGHAT, CDR2 FQNNGV, per germline. The CDR3 runs 13 residues. The CDR3 nucleotides are TGTGCCAGCAGCCCGGTCAGGGGTGGTGGCTACACCTTC. Its protein product is CASSPVRGGGYTF.

The chain has TRBV6-5 and TRBJ2-7, with D uncertain. This CDR3 spans 13 amino acids. V gave up 2 bases and J gave up 2 bases, with 7 bases separating them. CDR1 MNHEY and CDR2 SVGAGI come from the germline V gene. CDR3 sequence reads: CASSYGLTYEQYF. DNA of the CDR3: TGTGCCAGCAGTTACGGCCTTACCTACGAGCAGTACTTC.